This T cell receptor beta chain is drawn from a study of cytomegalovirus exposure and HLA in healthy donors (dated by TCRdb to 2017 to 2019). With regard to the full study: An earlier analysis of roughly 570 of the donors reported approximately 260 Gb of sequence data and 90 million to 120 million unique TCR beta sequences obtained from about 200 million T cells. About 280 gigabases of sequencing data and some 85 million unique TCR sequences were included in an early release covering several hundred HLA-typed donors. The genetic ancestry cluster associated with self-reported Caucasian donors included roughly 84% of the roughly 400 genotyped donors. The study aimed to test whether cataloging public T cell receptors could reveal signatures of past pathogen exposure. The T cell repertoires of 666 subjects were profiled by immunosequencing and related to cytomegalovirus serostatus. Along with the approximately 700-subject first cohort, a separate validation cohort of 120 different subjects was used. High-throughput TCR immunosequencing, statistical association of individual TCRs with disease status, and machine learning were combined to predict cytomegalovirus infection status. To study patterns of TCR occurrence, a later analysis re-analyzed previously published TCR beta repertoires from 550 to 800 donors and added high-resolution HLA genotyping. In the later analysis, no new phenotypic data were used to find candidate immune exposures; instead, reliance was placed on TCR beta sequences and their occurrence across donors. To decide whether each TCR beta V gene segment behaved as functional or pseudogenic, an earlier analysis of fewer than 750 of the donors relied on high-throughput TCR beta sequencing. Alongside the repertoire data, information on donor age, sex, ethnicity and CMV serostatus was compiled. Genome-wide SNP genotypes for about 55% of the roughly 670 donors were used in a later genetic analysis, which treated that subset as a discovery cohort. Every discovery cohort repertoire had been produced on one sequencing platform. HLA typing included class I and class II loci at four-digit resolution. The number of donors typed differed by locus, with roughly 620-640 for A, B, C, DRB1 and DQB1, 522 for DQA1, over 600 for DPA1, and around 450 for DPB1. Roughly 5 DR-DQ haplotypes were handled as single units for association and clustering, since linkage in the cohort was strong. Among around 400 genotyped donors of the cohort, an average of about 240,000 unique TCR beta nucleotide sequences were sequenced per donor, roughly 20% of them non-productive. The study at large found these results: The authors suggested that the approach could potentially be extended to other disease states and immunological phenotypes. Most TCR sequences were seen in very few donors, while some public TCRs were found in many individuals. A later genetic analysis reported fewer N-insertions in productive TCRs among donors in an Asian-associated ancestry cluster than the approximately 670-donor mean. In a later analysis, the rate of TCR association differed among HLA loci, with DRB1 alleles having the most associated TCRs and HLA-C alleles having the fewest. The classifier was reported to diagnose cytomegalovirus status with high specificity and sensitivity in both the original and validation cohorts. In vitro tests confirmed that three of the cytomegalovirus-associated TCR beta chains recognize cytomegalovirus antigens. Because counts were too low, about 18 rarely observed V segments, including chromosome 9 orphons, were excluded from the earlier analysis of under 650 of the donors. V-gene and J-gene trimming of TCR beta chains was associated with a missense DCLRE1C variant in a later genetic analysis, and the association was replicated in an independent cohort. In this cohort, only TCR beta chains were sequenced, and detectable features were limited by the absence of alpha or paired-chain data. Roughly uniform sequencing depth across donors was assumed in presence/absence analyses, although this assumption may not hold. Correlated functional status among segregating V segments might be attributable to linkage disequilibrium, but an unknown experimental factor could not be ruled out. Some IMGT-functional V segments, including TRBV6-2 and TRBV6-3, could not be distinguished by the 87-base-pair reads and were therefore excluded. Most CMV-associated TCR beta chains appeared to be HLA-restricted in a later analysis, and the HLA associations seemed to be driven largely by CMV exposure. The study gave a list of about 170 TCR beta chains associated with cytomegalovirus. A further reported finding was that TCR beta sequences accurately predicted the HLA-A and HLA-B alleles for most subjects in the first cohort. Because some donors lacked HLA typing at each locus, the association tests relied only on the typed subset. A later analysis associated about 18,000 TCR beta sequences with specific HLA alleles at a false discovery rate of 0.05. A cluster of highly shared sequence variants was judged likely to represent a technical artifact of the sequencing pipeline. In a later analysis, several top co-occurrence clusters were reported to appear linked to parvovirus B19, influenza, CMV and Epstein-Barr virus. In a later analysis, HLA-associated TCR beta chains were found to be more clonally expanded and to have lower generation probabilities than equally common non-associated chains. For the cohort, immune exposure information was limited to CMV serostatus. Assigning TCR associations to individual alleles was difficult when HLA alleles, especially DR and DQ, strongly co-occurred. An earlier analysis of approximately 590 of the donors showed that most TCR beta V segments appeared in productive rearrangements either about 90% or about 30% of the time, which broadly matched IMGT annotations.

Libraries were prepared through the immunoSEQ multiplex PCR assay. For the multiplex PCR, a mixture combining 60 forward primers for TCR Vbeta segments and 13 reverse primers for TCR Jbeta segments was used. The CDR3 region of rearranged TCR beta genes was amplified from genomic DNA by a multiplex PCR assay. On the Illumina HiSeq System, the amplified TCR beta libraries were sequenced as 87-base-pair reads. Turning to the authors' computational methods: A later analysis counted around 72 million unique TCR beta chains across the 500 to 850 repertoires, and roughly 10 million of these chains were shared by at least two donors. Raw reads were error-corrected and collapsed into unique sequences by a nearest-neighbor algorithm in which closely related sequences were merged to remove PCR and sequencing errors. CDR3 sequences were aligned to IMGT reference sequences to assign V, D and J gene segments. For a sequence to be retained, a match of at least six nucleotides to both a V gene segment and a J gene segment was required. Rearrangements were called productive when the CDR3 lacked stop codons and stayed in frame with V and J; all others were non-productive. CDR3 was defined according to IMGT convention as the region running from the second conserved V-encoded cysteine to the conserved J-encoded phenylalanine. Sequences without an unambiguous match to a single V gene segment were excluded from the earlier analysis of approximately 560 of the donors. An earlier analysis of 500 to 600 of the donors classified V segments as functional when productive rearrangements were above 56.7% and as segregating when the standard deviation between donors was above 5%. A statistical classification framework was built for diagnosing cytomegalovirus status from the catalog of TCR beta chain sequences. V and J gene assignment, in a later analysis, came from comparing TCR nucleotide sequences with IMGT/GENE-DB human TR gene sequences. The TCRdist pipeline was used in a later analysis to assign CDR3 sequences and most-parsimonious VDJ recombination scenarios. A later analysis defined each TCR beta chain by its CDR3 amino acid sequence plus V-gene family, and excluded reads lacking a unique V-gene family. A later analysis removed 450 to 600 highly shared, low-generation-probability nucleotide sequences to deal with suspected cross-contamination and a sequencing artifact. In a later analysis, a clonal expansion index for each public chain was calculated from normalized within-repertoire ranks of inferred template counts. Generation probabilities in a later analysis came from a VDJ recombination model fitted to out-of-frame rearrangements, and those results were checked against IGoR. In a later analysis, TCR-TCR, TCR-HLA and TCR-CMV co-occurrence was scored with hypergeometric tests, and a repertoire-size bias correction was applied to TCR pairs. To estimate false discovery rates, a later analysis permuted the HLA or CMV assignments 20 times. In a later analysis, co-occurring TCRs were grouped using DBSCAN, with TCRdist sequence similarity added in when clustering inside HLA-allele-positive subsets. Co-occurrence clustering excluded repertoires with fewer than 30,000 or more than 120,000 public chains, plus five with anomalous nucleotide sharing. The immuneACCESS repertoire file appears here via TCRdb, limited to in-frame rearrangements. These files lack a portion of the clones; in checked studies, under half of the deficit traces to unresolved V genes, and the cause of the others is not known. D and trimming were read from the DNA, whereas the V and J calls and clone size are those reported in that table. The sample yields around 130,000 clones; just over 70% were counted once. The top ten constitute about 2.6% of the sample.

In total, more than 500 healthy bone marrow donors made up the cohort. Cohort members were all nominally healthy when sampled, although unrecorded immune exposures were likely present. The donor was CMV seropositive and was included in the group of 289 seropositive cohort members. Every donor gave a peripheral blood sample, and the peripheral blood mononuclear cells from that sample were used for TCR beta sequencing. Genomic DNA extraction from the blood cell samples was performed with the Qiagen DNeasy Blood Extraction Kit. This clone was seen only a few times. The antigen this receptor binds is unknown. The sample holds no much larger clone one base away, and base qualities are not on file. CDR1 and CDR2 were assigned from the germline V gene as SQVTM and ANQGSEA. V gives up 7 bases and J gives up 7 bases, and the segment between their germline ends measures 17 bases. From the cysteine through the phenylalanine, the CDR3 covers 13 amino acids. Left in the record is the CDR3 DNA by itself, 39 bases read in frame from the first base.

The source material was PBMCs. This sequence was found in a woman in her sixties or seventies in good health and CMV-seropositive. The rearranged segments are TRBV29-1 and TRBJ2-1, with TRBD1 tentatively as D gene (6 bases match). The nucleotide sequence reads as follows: TGCAGCGGGGCCCAGGGGTACGCAAATGAGCAGTTCTTC. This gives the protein CSGAQGYANEQFF.